Reported below is one T cell receptor (beta chain). Study processing details: From reference gene primer amplification, estimates of nucleated cell counts were derived. Some clones are missing from TCRdb's copy, which holds only in-frame ones; the method was immunoSEQ multiplex PCR. For V, J and clone size, that table is used; D and trimming come from the DNA. Altogether approximately 240,000 clones are present, roughly 87% being singletons, with the ten largest covering roughly 12%. These data belong to a study of blood T cell repertoires in COVID-19. Overall study context: The cDNA or gDNA used as material had been derived from T cells, B-cell-depleted T cells, or PBMCs.

Trimming removed 2 bases from V and 7 bases from J; junction bases left unmatched: 5. This CDR3 contains 14 residues. Germline V CDR1 and CDR2: MNHEY, SVGAGI. The clonotype comes from a woman between 18 and 30 years old who had recovered from COVID-19. The chain carries TRBV6-5 and TRBJ1-2; 9 bases are a match to TRBD1. Input material: peripheral blood. CDR3 protein: CASSYRDRVAGYTF. The CDR3, as DNA: TGTGCCAGCAGTTACCGGGACAGGGTGGCTGGCTACACCTTC.